Below, one T cell receptor (beta chain) is given with its context. Its antigen is unknown. Per-nucleotide qualities are absent, and no much larger clonotype sits a single base away. TCRbeta CDR3 regions were amplified from genomic DNA by means of the immunoSEQ Assay, a bias-controlled multiplex PCR. The authors' pipeline ran thus. The number of nucleated cells in each sample was estimated from the amplification of reference gene primers within the assay. Sequence reads were collapsed and filtered to measure the absolute abundance of every unique TCRbeta CDR3 rearrangement. Productive Simpson clonality was computed per sample as the square root of Simpson's diversity index over productive rearrangements. This is the immuneACCESS table as TCRdb keeps it, with only in-frame sequences that have V and J called. A part of the clones is gone; compared with another copy, unresolved V genes explain less than half, and the rest is unexplained. For V, J and clone size, that table is used; D and trimming come from the DNA. This sample gives fewer than 400,000 clones in total; roughly 89% of them show up just once. 1.5% to 2% of the sample rests with the top ten.

The source of the sample is a study of blood T cell repertoires in COVID-19 (dated by TCRdb to 2020 to 2022). In the study overall: Samples covering the acute and convalescent phases of COVID-19 were provided by collaborators in the United States, Italy and Spain. The prospective study material was composed of cDNA or gDNA derived from T cells, B-cell-depleted T cells, or PBMCs. The dataset comprised deeply sampled blood TCRbeta repertoires from subjects exposed to, actively infected with, or recovered from COVID-19. The repertoires were made available in a free public database intended to serve as a resource for research on the immune response to SARS-CoV-2. The samples were drawn from two sources: the first 160 participants of the ongoing ImmuneRACE study, and 950 to 1,500 subjects contributed by 6 global collaborators. Sample metadata almost always included a de-identified subject ID, COVID-19 status, age in years and sex. HLA class I and class II types, where available, came from metadata supplied by the sample provider rather than from assay-based typing.

Participants in the prospective study were aged roughly 18 to 100 years, lived in over 20 United States geographic areas, and enrolled through a virtual design. To assign participants to cohorts, the prospective study relied on clinical history that participants themselves reported in a screening survey and a study questionnaire. Recovered participants in ImmuneRACE Cohort 3 were defined by two consecutive negative NP/OP PCR tests, clearance by a healthcare professional, or resolution of symptoms. In the prospective study, whole blood, serum and a nasopharyngeal or oropharyngeal swab were collected from each participant by mobile phlebotomists. Participants in the prospective study had the option to provide additional blood draws and questionnaires over a roughly 2-month period. Blood samples from the prospective study were shipped frozen or at room temperature prior to DNA extraction. The germline V gene sets CDR1 to SGDLS and CDR2 to YYNGEE. V was cut back by 5 bases and J by 5 bases, leaving a gap of 16 bases between them. The CDR3, from cysteine to phenylalanine, totals 14 residues. Just the 42-base CDR3 DNA is kept, in frame starting at base 1.

What the research found in general, with its limitations: The amount of clinical and demographic metadata varied by source and participant and was provided uncurated.

The sequenced material came from PBMCs or T cells enriched from blood (not recorded which). Here the chain combines TRBV9 and TRBJ2-5; 5 matching bases give a weak D call of TRBD2. The source is a woman aged 25 to 39 who had recovered from COVID-19. The DNA is TGTGCCAGCAGTACGGGGTACGGTTCGGAGACCCAGTACTTC. Translated, this gives CASSTGYGSETQYF.